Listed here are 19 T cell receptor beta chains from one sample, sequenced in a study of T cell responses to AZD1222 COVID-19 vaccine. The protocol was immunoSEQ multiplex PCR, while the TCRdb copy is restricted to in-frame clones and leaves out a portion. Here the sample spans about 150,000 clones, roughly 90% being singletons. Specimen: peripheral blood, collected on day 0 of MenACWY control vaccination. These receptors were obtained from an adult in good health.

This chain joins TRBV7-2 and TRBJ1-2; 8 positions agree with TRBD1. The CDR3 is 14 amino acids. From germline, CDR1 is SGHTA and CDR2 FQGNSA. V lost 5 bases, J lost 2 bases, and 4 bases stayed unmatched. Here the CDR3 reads CASSLRQGNYGYTF. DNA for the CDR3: TGTGCCAGCAGCCTCAGACAGGGGAACTATGGCTACACCTTC.

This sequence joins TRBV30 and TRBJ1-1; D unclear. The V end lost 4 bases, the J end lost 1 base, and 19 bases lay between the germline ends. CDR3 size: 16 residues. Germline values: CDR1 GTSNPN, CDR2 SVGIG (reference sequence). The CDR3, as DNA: TGTGCCTGGATGAAGGGAGAGGTGTCGGGGAACACTGAAGCTTTCTTT. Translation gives CAWMKGEVSGNTEAFF.

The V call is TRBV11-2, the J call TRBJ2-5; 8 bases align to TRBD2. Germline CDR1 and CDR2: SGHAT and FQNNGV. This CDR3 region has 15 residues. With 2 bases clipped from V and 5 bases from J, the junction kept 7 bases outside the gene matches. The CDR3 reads CASSLQLAGRETQYF. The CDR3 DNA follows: TGTGCCAGCAGCTTACAATTAGCGGGGAGGGAGACCCAGTACTTC.

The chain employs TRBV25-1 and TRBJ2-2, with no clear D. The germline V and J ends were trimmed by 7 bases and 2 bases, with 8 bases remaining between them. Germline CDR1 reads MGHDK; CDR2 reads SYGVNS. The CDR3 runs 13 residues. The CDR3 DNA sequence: TGTGCCAGCAAACAGCCCAACACCGGGGAGCTGTTTTTT. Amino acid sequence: CASKQPNTGELFF. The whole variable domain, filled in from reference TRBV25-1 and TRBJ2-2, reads EADIYQTPRYLVIGTGKKITLECSQTMGHDKMYWYQQDPGMELHLIHYSYGVNSTEKGDLSSESTVSRIRTEHFPLTLESARPSHTSQYLCASKQPNTGELFFGEGSRLTVL.

The CDR3 region is CASSKAGGTTYEQYF. The CDR3 nucleotides read TGTGCCAGCAGCAAAGCGGGGGGCACGACCTACGAGCAGTACTTC. The V call is TRBV9, the J call TRBJ2-7; 9 positions match TRBD2. V gave up 4 bases and J gave up 2 bases; unmatched junction bases: 7. Germline values: CDR1 SGDLS, CDR2 YYNGEE. The CDR3 is 15 amino acids. Filled out from reference TRBV9 and TRBJ2-7, the complete variable domain reads DSGVTQTPKHLITATGQRVTLRCSPRSGDLSVYWYQQSLDQGLQFLIQYYNGEERAKGNILERFSAQQFPDLHSELNLSSLELGDSALYFCASSKAGGTTYEQYFGPGTRLTVT.

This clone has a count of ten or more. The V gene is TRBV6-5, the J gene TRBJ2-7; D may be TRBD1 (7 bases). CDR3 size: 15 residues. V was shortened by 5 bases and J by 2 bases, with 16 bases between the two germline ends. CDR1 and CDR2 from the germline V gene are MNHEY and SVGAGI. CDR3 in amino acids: CASSPEGAATYEQYF. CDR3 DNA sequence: TGTGCCAGCAGTCCGGAGGGGGCCGCTACCTACGAGCAGTACTTC.

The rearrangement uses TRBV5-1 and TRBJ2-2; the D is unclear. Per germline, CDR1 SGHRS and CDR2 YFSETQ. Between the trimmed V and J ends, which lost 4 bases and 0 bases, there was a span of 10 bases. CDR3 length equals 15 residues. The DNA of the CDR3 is TGCGCCAGCAGCGTGGGCGCCACGAACACCGGGGAGCTGTTTTTT. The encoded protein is CASSVGATNTGELFF.

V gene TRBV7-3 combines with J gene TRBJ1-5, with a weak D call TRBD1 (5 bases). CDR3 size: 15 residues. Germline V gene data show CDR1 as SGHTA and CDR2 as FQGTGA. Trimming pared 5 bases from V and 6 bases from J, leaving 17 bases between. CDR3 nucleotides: TGTGCCAGCAGCCCCCTAGGCGGGGCCGGTCAGCCCCAGCATTTT. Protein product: CASSPLGGAGQPQHF.

CDR3 sequence: CASSLPPSYGYTF. CDR3 bases: TGCGCCAGCAGCTTGCCGCCAAGCTATGGCTACACCTTC. J is TRBJ1-2 and V is TRBV5-1; D is ambiguous. V lost 1 base and J lost 4, with 8 bases in between. Germline V lookup: CDR1 SGHRS, CDR2 YFSETQ. CDR3 length equals 13 residues.

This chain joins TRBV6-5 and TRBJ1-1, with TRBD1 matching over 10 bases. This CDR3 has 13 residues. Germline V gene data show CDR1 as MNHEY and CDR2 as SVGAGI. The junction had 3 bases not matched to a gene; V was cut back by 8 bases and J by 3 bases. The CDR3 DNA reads TGTGCCAGCGGGGACAGGGGCTACACTGAAGCTTTCTTT. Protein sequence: CASGDRGYTEAFF.

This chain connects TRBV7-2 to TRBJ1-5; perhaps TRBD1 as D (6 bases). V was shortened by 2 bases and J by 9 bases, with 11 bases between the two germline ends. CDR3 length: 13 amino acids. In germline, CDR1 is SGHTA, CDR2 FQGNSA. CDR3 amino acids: CASSLQGTGPQHF. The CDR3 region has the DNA TGTGCCAGCAGCTTACAGGGGACGGGGCCCCAGCATTTT.

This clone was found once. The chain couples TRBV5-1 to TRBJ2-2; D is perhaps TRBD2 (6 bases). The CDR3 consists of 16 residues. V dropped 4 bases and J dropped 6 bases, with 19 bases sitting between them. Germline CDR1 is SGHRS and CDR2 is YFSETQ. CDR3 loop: CASSPMTRGSAGELFF. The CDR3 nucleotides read TGCGCCAGCAGCCCGATGACTAGGGGCTCGGCCGGGGAGCTGTTTTTT.

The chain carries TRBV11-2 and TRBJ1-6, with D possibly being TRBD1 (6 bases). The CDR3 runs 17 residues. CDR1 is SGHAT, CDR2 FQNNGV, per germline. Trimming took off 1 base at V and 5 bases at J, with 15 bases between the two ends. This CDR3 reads CASSLASQGTDNSPLHF. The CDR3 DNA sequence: TGTGCCAGCAGCTTAGCCTCACAGGGAACAGATAATTCACCCCTCCACTTT.

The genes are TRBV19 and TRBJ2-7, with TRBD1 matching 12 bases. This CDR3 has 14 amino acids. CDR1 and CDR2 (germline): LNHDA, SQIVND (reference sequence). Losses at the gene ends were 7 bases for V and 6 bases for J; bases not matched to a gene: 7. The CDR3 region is CASMGGTGGAEQYV. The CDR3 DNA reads TGTGCCAGTATGGGGGGGACAGGGGGCGCCGAGCAGTACGTC.

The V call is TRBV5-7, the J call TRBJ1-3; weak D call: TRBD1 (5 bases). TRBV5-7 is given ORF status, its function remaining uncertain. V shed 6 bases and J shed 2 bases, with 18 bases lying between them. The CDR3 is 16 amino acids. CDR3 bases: TGTGCCAGCACCCGACCCCCCCCAGGGCCTGGAAACACCATATATTTT. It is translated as CASTRPPPGPGNTIYF.

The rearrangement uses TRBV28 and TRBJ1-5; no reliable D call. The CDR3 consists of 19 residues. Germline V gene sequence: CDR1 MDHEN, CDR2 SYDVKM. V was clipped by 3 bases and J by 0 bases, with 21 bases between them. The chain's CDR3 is CASSFRHPGTLYSNQPQHF. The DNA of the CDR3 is TGTGCCAGCAGTTTCCGCCACCCGGGCACTCTGTATAGCAATCAGCCCCAGCATTTT.

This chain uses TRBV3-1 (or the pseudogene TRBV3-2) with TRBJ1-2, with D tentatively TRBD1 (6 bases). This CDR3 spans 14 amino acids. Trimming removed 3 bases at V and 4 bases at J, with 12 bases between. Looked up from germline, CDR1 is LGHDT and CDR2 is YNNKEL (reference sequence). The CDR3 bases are TGTGCCAGCAGCCAGGGAGGACAGATCTATGGCTACACCTTC. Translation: CASSQGGQIYGYTF.

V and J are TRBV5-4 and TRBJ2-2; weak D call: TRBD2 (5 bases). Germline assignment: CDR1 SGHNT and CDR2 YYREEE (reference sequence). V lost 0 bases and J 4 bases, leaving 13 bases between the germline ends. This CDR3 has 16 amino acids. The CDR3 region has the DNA TGTGCCAGCAGCTTGGTTCGAGCGGCAGGCACCGGGGAGCTGTTTTTT. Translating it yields CASSLVRAAGTGELFF.

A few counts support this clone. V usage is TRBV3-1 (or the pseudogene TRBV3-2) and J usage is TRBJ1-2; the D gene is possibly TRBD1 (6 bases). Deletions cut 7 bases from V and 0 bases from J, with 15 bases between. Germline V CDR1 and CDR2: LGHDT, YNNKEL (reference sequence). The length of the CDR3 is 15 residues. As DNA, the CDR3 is TGTGCCAGCACACTCGGGGGGGGCGCTAACTATGGCTACACCTTC. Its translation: CASTLGGGANYGYTF.